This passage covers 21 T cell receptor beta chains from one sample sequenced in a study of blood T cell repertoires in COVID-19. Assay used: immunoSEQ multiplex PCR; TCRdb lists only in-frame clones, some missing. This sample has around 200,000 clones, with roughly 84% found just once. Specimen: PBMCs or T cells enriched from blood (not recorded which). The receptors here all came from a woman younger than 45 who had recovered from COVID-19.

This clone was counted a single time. The DNA for the CDR3 is TGTGCCAGTAGTATCTCTAGCGGGCAATACAATGAGCAGTTCTTC. Translation: CASSISSGQYNEQFF. This sequence joins TRBV19 and TRBJ2-1; 8 nucleotides agree with TRBD2. This CDR3 is 15 amino acids long. Germline V gives CDR1 LNHDA, CDR2 SQIVND (reference sequence). The ends lost 3 bases at V and 4 bases at J; junction bases unmatched: 5.

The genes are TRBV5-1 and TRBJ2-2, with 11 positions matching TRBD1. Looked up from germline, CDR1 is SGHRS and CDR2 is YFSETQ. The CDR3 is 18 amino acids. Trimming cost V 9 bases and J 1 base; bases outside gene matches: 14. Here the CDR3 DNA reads TGCGCCACCACGACCCGGGACAGGGGGAATTTGAACACCGGGGAGCTGTTTTTT. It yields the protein CATTTRDRGNLNTGELFF.

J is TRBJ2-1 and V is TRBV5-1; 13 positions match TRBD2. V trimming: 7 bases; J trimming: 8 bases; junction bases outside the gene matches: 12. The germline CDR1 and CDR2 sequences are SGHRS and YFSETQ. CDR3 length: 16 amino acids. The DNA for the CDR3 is TGCGCCAGCGCTCCAAACCGACTAGCGGGGGGCTATGAGCAGTTCTTC. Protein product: CASAPNRLAGGYEQFF.

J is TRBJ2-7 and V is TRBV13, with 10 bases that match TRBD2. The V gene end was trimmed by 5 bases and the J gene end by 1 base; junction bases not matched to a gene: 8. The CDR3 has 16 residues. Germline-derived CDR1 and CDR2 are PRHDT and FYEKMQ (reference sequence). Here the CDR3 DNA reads TGTGCCAGCAGCCCTCCCGGGACTAGCGCTTCCTACGAGCAGTACTTC. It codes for CASSPPGTSASYEQYF.

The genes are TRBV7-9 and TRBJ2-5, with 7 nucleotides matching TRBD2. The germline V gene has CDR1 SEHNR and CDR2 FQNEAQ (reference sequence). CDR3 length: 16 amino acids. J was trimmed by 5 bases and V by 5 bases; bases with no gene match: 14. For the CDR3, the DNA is TGTGCCAGCAGCCCCTCCCCGGGACTAAGGACGGAGACCCAGTACTTC. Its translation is CASSPSPGLRTETQYF.

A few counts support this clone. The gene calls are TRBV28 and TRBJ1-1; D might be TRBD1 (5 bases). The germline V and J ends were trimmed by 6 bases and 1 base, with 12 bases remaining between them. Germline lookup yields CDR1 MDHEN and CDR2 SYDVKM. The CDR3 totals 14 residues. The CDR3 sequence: CASSNVGGNTEAFF. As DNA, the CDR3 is TGTGCCAGCAGCAATGTGGGGGGGAACACTGAAGCTTTCTTT.

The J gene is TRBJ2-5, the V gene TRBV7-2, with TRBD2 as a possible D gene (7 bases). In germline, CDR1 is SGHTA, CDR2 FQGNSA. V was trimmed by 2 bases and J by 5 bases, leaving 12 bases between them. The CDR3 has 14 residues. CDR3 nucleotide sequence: TGTGCCAGCAGCTTAAGGGGGGGCCCGGAGACCCAGTACTTC. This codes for CASSLRGGPETQYF.

Written as DNA, the CDR3 is TGTGCCAGCAGCCAAGCGGGTTTGCAGGAGACCCAGTACTTC. This translates into CASSQAGLQETQYF. The chain joins TRBV14 to TRBJ2-5, with D unclear. Germline V gives CDR1 SGHDN, CDR2 FVKESK. V dropped 1 base and J dropped 5 bases, with 11 bases sitting between them. The CDR3 has 14 residues.

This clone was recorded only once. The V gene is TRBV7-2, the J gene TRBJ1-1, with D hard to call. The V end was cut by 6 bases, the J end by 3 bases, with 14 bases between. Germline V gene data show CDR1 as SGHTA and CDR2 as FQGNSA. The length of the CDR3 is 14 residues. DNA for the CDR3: TGTGCCAGCAGGACCTTAGGCGGGGACACTGAAGCTTTCTTT. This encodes CASRTLGGDTEAFF.

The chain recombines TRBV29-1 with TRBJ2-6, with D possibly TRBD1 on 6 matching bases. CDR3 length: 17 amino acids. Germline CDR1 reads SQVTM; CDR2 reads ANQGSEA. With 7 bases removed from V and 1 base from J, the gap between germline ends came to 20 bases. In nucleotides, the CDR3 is TGCAGCGCCCGATATATAGAGGGGGAGTCTGGGGCCAACGTCCTGACTTTC. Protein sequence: CSARYIEGESGANVLTF. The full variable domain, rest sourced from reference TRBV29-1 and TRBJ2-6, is SAVISQKPSRDICQRGTSLTIQCQVDSQVTMMFWYRQQPGQSLTLIATANQGSEATYESGFVIDKFPISRPNLTFSTLTVSNMSPEDSSIYLCSARYIEGESGANVLTFGAGSRLTVL.

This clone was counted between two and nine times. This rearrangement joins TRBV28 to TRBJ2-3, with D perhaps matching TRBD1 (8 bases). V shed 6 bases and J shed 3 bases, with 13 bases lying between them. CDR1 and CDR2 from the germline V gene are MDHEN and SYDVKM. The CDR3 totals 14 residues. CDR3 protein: CASRKQGGTDTQYF. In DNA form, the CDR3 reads TGTGCCAGCAGAAAACAGGGGGGGACAGATACGCAGTATTTT.

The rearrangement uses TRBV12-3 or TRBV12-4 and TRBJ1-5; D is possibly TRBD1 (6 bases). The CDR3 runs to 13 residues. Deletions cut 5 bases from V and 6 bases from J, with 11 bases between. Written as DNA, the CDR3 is TGTGCCAGCAGTCCACAGGGCCCTCAGCCCCAGCATTTT. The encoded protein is CASSPQGPQPQHF.

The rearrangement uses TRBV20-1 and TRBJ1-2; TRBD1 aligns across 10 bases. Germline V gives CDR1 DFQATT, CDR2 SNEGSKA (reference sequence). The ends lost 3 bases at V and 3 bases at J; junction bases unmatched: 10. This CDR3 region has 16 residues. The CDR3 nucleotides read TGCAGTGCTAGTAGGCCCGACAGGGGGCGCGACTATGGCTACACCTTC. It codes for CSASRPDRGRDYGYTF.

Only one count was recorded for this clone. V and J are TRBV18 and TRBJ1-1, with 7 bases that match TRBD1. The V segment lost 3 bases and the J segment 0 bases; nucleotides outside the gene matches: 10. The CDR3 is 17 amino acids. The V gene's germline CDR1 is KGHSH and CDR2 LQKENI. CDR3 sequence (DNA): TGTGCCAGCTCACCGTTACTAGGCGGGACAGTGAACACTGAAGCTTTCTTT. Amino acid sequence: CASSPLLGGTVNTEAFF.

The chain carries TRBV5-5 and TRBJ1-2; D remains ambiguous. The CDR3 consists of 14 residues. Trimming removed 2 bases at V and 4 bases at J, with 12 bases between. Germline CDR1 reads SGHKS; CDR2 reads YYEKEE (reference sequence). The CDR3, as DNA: TGTGCCAGCAGCTTATATCGGGAGGGCTATGGCTACACCTTC. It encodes CASSLYREGYGYTF.

The CDR3 sequence: CASSLEGPVYEQYV. Here the CDR3 DNA reads TGTGCCAGCAGCTTGGAGGGGCCAGTTTACGAGCAGTACGTC. The chain uses TRBV5-6 and TRBJ2-7; maybe TRBD1 (5 bases). The CDR3 extends over 14 amino acids. Germline CDR1 reads SGHDT; CDR2 reads YYEEEE. V dropped 0 bases and J dropped 4 bases, with 11 bases sitting between them.

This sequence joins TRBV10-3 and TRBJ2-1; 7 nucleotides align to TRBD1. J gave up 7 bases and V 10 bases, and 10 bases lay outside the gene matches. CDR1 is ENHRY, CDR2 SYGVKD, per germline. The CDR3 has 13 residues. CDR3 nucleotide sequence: TGTGCCACCAAGGGGGCGATTGGGAATGAGCAGTTCTTC. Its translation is CATKGAIGNEQFF.

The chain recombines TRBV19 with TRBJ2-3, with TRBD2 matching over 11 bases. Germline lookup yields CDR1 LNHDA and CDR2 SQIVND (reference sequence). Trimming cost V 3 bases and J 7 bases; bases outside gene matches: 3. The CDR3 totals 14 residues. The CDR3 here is CASSMRLAGYTQYF. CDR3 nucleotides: TGTGCCAGTAGTATGCGACTAGCGGGATATACGCAGTATTTT.

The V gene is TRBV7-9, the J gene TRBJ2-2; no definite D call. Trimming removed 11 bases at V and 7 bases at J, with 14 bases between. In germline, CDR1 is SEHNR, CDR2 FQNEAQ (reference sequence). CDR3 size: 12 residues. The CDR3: CALAWWSGELFF. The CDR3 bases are TGTGCCCTGGCGTGGTGGAGCGGGGAGCTGTTTTTT.

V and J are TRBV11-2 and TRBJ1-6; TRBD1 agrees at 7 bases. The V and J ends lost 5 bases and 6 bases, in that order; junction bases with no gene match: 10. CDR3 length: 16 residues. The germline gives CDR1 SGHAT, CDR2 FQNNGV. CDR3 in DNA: TGTGCCAGCAGCCTGAGGACCGGGACAGCTAATTCACCCCTCCACTTT. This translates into CASSLRTGTANSPLHF.

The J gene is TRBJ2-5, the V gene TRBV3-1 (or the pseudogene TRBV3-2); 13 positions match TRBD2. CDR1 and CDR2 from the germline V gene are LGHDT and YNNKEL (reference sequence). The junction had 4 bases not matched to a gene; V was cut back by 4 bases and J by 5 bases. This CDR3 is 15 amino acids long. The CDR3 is CASSLLTSGRETQYF. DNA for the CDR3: TGTGCCAGCAGCCTACTGACTAGCGGGAGGGAGACCCAGTACTTC.